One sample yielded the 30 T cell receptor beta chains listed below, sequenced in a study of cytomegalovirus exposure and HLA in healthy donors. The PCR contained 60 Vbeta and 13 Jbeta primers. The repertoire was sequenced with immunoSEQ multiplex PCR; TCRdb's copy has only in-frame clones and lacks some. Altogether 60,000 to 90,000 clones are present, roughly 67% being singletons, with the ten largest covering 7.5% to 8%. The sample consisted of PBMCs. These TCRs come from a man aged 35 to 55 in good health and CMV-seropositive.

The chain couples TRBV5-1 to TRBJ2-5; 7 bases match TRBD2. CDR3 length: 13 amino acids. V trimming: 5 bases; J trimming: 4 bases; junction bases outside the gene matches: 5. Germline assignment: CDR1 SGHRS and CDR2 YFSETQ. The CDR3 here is CASRGTTGETQYF. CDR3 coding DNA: TGCGCCAGCAGAGGGACTACCGGAGAGACCCAGTACTTC.

CDR3 protein: CASSLFDRNYGYTF. DNA of the CDR3: TGTGCCAGTAGTCTCTTCGACAGAAATTATGGCTACACCTTC. The chain joins TRBV19 to TRBJ1-2; possibly TRBD1 for D (5 bases). The CDR3 is made up of 14 amino acids. V was clipped by 5 bases and J by 5 bases, with 15 bases between them. Germline V gene lookup returns CDR1 LNHDA and CDR2 SQIVND (reference sequence). The full variable domain, its missing parts supplied by reference TRBV19 and TRBJ1-2, is DGGITQSPKYLFRKEGQNVTLSCEQNLNHDAMYWYRQDPGQGLRLIYYSQIVNDFQKGDIAEGYSVSREKKESFPLTVTSAQKNPTAFYLCASSLFDRNYGYTFGSGTRLTVV.

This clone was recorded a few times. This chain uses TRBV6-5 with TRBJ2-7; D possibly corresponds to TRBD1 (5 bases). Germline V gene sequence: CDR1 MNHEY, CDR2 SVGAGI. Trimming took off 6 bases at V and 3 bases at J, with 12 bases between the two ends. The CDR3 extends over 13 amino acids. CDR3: CASSVRERYEQYF. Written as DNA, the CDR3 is TGTGCCAGCAGCGTCAGGGAACGCTACGAGCAGTACTTC.

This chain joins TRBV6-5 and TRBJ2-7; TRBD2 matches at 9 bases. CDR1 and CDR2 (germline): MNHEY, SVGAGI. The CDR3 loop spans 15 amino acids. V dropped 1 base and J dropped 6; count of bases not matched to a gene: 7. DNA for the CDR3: TGTGCCAGCAGTTACTTTTTAGCGGGAGTGAGCGAGCAGTACTTC. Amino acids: CASSYFLAGVSEQYF.

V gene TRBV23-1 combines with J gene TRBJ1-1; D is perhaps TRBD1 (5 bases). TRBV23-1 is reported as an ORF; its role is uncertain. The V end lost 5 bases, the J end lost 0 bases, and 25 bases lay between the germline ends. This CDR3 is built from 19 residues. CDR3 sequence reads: CASSFPADGPPGVNTEAFF. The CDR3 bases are TGCGCCAGCAGTTTCCCCGCGGACGGCCCTCCGGGGGTGAACACTGAAGCTTTCTTT.

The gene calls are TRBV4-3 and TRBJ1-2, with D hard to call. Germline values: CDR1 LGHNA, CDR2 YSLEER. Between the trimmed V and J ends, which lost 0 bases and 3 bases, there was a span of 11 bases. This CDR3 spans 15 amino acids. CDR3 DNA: TGCGCCAGCAGCCAAGAGGCCCGAACGTACTATGGCTACACCTTC. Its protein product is CASSQEARTYYGYTF.

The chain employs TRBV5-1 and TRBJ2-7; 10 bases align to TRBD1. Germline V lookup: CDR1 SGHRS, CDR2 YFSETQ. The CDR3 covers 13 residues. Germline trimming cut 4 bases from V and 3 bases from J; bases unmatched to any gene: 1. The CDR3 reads CASSRDRGYEQYF. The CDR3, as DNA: TGCGCCAGCAGCAGGGACAGGGGCTACGAGCAGTACTTC.

Written as DNA, the CDR3 is TGTGCCAGCAGTCCGACAATATCTTCCTACGAGCAGTACTTC. Protein: CASSPTISSYEQYF. The V call is TRBV27, the J call TRBJ2-7; D call uncertain. Germline V gives CDR1 MNHEY, CDR2 SMNVEV (reference sequence). V was cut by 5 bases and J by 1 base, with 12 bases left in between. The CDR3 runs to 14 residues.

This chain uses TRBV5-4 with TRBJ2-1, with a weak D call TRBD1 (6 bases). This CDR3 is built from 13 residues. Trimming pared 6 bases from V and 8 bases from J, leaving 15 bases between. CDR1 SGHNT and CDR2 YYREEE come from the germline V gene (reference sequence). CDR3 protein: CASNRQGSDEQFF. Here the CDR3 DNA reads TGTGCCAGCAACCGTCAGGGGAGCGATGAGCAGTTCTTC.

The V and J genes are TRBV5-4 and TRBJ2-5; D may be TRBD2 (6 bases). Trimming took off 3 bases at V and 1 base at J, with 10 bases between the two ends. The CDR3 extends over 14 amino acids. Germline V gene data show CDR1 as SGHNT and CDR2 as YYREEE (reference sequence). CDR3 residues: CASSSGVTQETQYF. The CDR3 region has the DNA TGTGCCAGCAGCTCGGGGGTAACCCAAGAGACCCAGTACTTC.

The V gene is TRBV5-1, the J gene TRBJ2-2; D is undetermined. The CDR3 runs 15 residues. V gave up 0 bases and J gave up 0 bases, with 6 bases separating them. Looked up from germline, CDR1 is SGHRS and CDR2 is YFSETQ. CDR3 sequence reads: CASSLDNPNTGELFF. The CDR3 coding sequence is TGCGCCAGCAGCTTGGACAACCCGAACACCGGGGAGCTGTTTTTT.

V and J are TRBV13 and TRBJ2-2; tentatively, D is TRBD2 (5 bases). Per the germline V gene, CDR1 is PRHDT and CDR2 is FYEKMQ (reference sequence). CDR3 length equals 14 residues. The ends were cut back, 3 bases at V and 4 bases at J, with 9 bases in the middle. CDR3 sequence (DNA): TGTGCCAGCAGCTTGACGGGGATCACCGGGGAGCTGTTTTTT. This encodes CASSLTGITGELFF.

CDR3: CASSMEDYNSPLHF. CDR3 DNA: TGTGCCAGCAGCATGGAGGACTATAATTCACCCCTCCACTTT. This chain connects TRBV11-2 to TRBJ1-6; no definite D call. This CDR3 has 14 residues. V was cut by 5 bases and J by 3 bases, with 8 bases left in between. Germline V gene sequence: CDR1 SGHAT, CDR2 FQNNGV. The full variable domain, in which reference TRBV11-2 and TRBJ1-6 provide the parts outside the CDR3, is EAGVAQSPRYKIIEKRQSVAFWCNPISGHATLYWYQQILGQGPKLLIQFQNNGVVDDSQLPKDRFSAERLKGVDSTLKIQPAKLEDSAVYLCASSMEDYNSPLHFGNGTRLTVT.

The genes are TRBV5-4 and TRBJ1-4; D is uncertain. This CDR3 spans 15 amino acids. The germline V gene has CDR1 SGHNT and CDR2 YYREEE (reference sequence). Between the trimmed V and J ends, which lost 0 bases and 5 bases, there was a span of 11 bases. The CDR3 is CASSLGAFGNEKLFF. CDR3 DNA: TGTGCCAGCAGCTTGGGGGCGTTTGGGAATGAAAAACTGTTTTTT.

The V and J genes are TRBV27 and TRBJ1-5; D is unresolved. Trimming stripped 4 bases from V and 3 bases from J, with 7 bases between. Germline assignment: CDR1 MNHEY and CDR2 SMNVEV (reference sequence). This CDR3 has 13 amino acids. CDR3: CASSWSLNQPQHF. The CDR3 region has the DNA TGTGCCAGCAGTTGGAGTCTCAATCAGCCCCAGCATTTT.

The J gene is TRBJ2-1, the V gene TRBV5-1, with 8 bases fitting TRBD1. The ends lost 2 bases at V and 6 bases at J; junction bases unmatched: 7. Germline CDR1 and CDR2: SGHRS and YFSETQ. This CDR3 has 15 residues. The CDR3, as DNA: TGCGCCAGCAGCTTAAGGACAGGGACCGCCAATGAGCAGTTCTTC. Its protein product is CASSLRTGTANEQFF.

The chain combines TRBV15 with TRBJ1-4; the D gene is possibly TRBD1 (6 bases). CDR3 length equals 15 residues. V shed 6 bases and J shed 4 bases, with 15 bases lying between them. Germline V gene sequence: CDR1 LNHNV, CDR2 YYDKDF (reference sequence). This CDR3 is CATSSLRGGNEKLFF. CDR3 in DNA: TGTGCCACCAGTTCCTTAAGGGGGGGTAATGAAAAACTGTTTTTT.

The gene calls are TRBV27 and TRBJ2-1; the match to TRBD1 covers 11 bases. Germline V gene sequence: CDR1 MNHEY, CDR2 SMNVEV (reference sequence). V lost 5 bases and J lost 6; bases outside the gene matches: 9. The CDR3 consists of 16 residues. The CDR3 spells CASSKAGTGGSNEQFF. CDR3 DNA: TGTGCCAGCAGTAAAGCCGGGACAGGGGGAAGCAATGAGCAGTTCTTC.

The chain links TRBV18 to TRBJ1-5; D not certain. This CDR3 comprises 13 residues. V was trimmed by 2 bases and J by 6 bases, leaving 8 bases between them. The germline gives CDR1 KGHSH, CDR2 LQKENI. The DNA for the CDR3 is TGTGCCAGCTCACCATCAGGCGCTCAGCCCCAGCATTTT. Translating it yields CASSPSGAQPQHF.

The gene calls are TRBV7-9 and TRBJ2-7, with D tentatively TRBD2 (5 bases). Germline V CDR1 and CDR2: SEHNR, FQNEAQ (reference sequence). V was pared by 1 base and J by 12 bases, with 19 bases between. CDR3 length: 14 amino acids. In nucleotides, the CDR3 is TGTGCCAGCAGCTTAGAACCTCCGGGTACTAGTTGGTACTTC. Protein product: CASSLEPPGTSWYF.

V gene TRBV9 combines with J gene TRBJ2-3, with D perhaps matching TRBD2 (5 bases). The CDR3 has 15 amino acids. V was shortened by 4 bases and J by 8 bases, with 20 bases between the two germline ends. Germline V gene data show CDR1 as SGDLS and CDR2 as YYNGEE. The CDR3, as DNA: TGTGCCAGCAGCTCCAGTGGCGGGTTAGCAGGTACGCAGTATTTT. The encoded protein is CASSSSGGLAGTQYF.

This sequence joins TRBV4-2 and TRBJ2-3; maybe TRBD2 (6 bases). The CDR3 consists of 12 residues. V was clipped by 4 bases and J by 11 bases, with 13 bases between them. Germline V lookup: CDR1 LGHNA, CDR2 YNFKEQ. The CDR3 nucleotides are TGTGCCAGCAGCCCATCCGGGGAGGAGCAGTATTTT. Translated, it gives CASSPSGEEQYF.

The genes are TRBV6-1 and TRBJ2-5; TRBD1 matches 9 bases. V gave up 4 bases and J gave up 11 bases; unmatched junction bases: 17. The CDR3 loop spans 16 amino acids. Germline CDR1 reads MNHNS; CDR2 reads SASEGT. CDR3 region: CASSARSQGALSEQYF. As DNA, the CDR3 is TGTGCCAGCAGTGCCAGATCACAGGGGGCTCTGAGTGAGCAGTACTTC.

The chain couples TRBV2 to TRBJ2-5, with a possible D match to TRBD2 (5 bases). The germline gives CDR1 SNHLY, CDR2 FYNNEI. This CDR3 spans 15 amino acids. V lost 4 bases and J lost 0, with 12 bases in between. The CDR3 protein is CASSGSSGYQETQYF. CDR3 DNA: TGTGCCAGCAGTGGATCCTCGGGGTACCAAGAGACCCAGTACTTC. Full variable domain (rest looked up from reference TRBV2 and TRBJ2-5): EPEVTQTPSHQVTQMGQEVILRCVPISNHLYFYWYRQILGQKVEFLVSFYNNEISEKSEIFDDQFSVERPDGSNFTLKIRSTKLEDSAMYFCASSGSSGYQETQYFGPGTRLLVL.

The DNA for the CDR3 is TGTGCCTGGTCCTGGCCAGGCTCCTACGAGCAGTACTTC. This codes for CAWSWPGSYEQYF. This chain connects TRBV30 to TRBJ2-7; no clear D. Trimming removed 5 bases from V and 0 bases from J, with 11 bases in between. Germline lookup yields CDR1 GTSNPN and CDR2 SVGIG (reference sequence). The CDR3 contains 13 residues.

CDR3 sequence reads: CASSGRQLVNYGYTF. CDR3 sequence (DNA): TGTGCCAGCAGTGGACGACAACTTGTTAACTATGGCTACACCTTC. The V and J genes are TRBV25-1 and TRBJ1-2; no clear D. The CDR3 spans 15 residues. Germline V gives CDR1 MGHDK, CDR2 SYGVNS. Deletions cut 4 bases from V and 1 base from J, with 13 bases between.

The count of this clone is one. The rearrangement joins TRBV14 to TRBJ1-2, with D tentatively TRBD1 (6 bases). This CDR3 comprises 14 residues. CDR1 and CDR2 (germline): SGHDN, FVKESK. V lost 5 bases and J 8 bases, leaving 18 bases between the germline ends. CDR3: CASSETGSTGGYTF. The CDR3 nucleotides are TGTGCCAGCAGCGAAACAGGGTCAACGGGGGGCTACACCTTC.

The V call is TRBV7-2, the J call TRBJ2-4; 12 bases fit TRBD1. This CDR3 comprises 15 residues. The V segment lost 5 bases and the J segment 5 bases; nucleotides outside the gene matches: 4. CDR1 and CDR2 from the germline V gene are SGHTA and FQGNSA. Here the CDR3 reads CASSTGTGGENIQYF. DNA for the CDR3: TGTGCCAGCAGCACCGGGACAGGGGGCGAAAACATTCAGTACTTC.

This chain's CDR3 is CASSSGAGGHEQYF. In DNA, the CDR3 is TGTGCCAGCAGCTCCGGGGCGGGGGGCCACGAGCAGTACTTC. This chain joins TRBV7-9 and TRBJ2-7; TRBD2 agrees at 8 bases. The germline V gene encodes CDR1 SEHNR and CDR2 FQNEAQ (reference sequence). V lost 4 bases, J lost 5 bases, and 7 bases stayed unmatched. This CDR3 comprises 14 residues.

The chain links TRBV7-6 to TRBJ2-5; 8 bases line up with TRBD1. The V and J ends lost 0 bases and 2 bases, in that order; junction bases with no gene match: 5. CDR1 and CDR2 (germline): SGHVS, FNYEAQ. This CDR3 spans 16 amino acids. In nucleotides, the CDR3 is TGTGCCAGCAGCTTAGCGCCCACAGGGGGGCAAGAGACCCAGTACTTC. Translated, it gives CASSLAPTGGQETQYF.